The source of this T cell receptor beta chain is a study of cytomegalovirus exposure and HLA in healthy donors. Background on the study: The roughly 120 validation repertoires matched the 666 first-cohort repertoires in platform, a later analysis reported.

Concerning this clone itself: The antigen remains unidentified.

Study outcomes and limitations: In the 95 to 150 validation repertoires, a later analysis found that first-cohort TCR clusters tended to co-occur. According to reports, the classifier identified cytomegalovirus status with high specificity and sensitivity. In vitro assays verified that a few CMV-associated chains recognized CMV antigens specifically.

TCRdb keeps only in-frame clones here, not all; method: immunoSEQ multiplex PCR. The data show 150,000 to 200,000 clones, about 90% seen once. The V end was cut by 6 bases, the J end by 4 bases, with 33 bases between. CDR1 and CDR2 (germline): MDHEN, SYDVKM. The CDR3 covers 21 residues. The TCR originated in a man aged 18-30 years in good health and CMV-seropositive. The sequencing input was PBMCs. The rearrangement joins TRBV28 to TRBJ2-2, with D possibly being TRBD1 (10 bases). CDR3 sequence: CASSPTQGDRGSSGSTGELFF. The CDR3 DNA follows: TGTGCCAGCAGCCCAACTCAAGGGGACAGGGGAAGTAGCGGGAGCACCGGGGAGCTGTTTTTT.